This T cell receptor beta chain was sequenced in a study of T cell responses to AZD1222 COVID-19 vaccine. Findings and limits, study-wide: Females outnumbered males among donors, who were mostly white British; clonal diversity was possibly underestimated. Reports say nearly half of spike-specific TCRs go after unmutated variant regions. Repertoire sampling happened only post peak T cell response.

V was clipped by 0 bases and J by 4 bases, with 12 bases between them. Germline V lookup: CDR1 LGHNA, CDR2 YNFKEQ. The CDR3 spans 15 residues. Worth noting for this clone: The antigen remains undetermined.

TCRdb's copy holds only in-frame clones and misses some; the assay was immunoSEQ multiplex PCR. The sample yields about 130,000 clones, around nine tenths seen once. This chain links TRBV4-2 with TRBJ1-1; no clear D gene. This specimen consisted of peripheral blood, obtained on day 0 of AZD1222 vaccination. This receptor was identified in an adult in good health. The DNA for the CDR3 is TGTGCCAGCAGCCAAGAGTTGGTGGTTAGCACTGAAGCTTTCTTT. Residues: CASSQELVVSTEAFF.